The T cell receptor (beta chain) under discussion was sequenced for a study of a mutant IDH1 vaccine in newly diagnosed glioma. Looking at the study overall: The start of vaccination came 4-6 weeks after radiotherapy alone, or with temozolomide cycles.

The time point: week 11, during vaccination. It was 300 ug of mutant IDH1 20-mer peptide that made up each vaccine dose, given with topical imiquimod. Here immunoSEQ multiplex PCR was the method, and the copy in TCRdb shows in-frame clones only, minus some. The sample holds roughly 120,000 clones, about nine tenths seen once. Turning to this clone: Its antigen remains unknown.

V lost 9 bases, J lost 2 bases, and 1 base stayed unmatched. There are 12 residues in the CDR3. The germline gives CDR1 SNHLY, CDR2 FYNNEI. This sequence originates from a woman aged 50 to 65 with glioma. The sample here was PBMCs, taken from a glioma patient whose treatment included an IDH1 peptide vaccine. V is TRBV2 and J is TRBJ1-2, with 9 bases that match TRBD1. In nucleotides, the CDR3 is TGTGCCAGTACAGGGGGCAACTATGGCTACACCTTC. Its protein product is CASTGGNYGYTF.